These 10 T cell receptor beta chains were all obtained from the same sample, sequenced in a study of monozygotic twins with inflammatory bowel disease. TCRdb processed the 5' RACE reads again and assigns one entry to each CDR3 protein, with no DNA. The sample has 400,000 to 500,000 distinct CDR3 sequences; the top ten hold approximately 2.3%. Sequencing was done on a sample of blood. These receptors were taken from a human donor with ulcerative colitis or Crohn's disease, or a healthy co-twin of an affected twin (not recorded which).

CDR3: CASSRTGTDTYEQYF. The J gene is TRBJ2-7, the V gene TRBV7-2; TCRdb lists TRBD1, though no DNA is available to test this call. In germline, CDR1 is SGHTA, CDR2 FQGNSA. The CDR3 totals 15 residues.

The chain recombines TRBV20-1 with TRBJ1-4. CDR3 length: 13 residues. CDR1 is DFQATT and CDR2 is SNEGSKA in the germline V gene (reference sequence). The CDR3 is CSASRATNEKLFF.

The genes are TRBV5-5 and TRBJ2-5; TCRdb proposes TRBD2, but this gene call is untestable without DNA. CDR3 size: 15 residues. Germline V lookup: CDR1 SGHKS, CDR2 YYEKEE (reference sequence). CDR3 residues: CASSYQRGGQETQYF.

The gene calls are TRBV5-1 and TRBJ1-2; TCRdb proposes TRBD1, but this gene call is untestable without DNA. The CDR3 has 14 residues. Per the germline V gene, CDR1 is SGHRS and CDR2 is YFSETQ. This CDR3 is CASSLMDREDGYTF.

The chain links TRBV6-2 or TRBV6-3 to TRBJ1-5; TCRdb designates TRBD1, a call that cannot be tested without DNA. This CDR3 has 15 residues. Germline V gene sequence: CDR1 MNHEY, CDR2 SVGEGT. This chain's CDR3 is CASLSRQGARQPQHF.

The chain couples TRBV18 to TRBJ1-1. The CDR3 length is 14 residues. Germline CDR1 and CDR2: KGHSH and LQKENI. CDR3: CASSPDFVNTEAFF.

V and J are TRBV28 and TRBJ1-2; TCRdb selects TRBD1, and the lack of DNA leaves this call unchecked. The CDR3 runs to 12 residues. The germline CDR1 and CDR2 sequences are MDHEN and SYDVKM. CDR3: CASSPQGYGYTF.

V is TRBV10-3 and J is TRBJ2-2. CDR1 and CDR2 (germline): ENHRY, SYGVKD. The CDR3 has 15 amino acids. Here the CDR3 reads CAISESSLNTGELFF.

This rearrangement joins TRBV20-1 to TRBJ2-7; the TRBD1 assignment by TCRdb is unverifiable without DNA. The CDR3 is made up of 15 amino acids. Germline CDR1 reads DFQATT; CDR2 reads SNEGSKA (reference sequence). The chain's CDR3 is CSARVPAGAEYEQYF.

CDR3 sequence reads: CASSWPTWSEETQYF. J is TRBJ2-5 and V is TRBV27. This CDR3 region has 15 residues. Germline lookup yields CDR1 MNHEY and CDR2 SMNVEV (reference sequence).